The subject of this entry is one TCR beta chain. Its binding antigen is unknown. Per-base quality was not reported, and no clone a single base away is much larger than it. These data come from a study of T cells in Graves' hyperthyroidism and ophthalmopathy (dated by TCRdb to between 2017 and 2020). Regarding the study in general: Peripheral blood was collected at initial diagnosis, before any treatment. The study also compared thyroid tissue and blood T-cell repertoires from a handful of Graves' hyperthyroidism patients. Once sampling was done, hyperthyroidism patients were given methimazole at a starting dose of 30 mg daily, whereas ophthalmopathy patients were given high-dose intravenous methylprednisolone. TCR Vbeta CDR3 sequencing of roughly 140 peripheral blood samples (roughly 43 ophthalmopathy, 70 to 85 hyperthyroidism and roughly 17 progressor patients) is reported in the paper. The 85 to 100 discovery patients were randomly split 7:3 into training and test sets. Prospective prediction of ophthalmopathy was tested in an independent validation cohort of approximately 19 hyperthyroidism patients and 17 patients who later progressed to ophthalmopathy. To identify TCR V-J signatures that set the groups apart, the researchers used a discovery cohort of 90 to 100 patients, made up of approximately 43 with Graves' ophthalmopathy and some 56 with stable Graves' hyperthyroidism.

A patient counted as having stable Graves' hyperthyroidism if no progression to ophthalmopathy occurred over 18 months of follow-up. Hyperthyroidism patients were aged 18 to 65 years and newly diagnosed, with disease duration of less than 2 months. Any patient with an uncontrolled infection, another autoimmune disease, pregnancy or lactation was excluded. Diagnoses were established on the basis of clinical symptoms, serum thyroxine and TRAb, thyroid ultrasound, and orbital computed tomography. PBMCs were isolated from more than 8 ml of fresh peripheral blood by Ficoll-Paque density gradient centrifugation. Trizol reagent was used to extract total RNA, and RNA quality was then checked on an Agilent 2100 Bioanalyzer. V is pared back by 10 bases and J by 4 bases, with 14 bases lying between the germline termini. From its cysteine to its phenylalanine, the CDR3 spans 12 amino acids. Only the CDR3 region is kept as DNA, spanning 36 bases read in frame from base 1. CDR1 and CDR2 were assigned from the germline V gene as MDHEN and SYDVKM.

The TCR beta CDR3 regions were amplified from the RNA transcripts. The first round of RT-PCR for the TCR CDR3 was performed with the HTBI primer set and the Qiagen OneStep RT-PCR kit. Libraries were constructed in a second round of multiplex PCR, after which size selection and purification were performed. Libraries were sequenced paired-end with 100 bp reads on an Illumina HiSeq2000. In the source study's methods: SOAPnuke was used to process the raw data, removing reads that contained adapters or uncalled bases, had a mean Phred below 15, or lacked an exact match to the constant primer or identifier. COPE v1.2.5 was used to merge high-quality paired reads, and clonotypes were defined as unique nucleotide sequences. Clonotypes were aligned to IMGT TRBV, TRBD and TRBJ reference segments using MiTCR v1.1. The analysis was restricted to V-J combinations with a frequency above 0.0001, which together covered 99% to 99.2% of the repertoires. The TCS score was defined as the ratio of F50 (clonal expansion) to E x V (chaos), calculated using BLOSUM62-based TCRdist between CDR3 peptides within each V-J. Welch's t-statistics and random forest reduced roughly 500 V-J features to around 14, which were used in a naive Bayes classifier (R e1071). The raw public reads went through TCRdb reprocessing: fastp at Q25, MiXCR clone calling, in-frame beta chains kept. Entries that share a CDR3 protein sequence are merged under the most common genes and DNA. TCRdb assigned the V and J calls; the authors' analysis was not used. This sample has some 620,000 distinct CDR3 sequences in its table, and about 16% of those were observed once. The ten largest account for about 3.8% of the sample.

Broad study findings and their caveats: Most expanded thyroid clonotypes (frequency above 0.001) were also found in blood, which suggests that blood repertoires may mirror thyroid immune responses. No statistical method was used to set the sample size in advance, and investigators knew the group allocation. A 13 V-J signature model separated ophthalmopathy from stable hyperthyroidism, with about 88% sensitivity and roughly 81% specificity in cross-validation and 80%/75% in testing. In validation, the model predicted progression to ophthalmopathy a median of about 6.5 months before onset, with roughly 70% sensitivity and about 75% specificity.

This sequence originates from a woman under 40 with Graves' hyperthyroidism. The sample taken for sequencing was blood. The chain is made from TRBV28 and TRBJ2-7; TRBD2 is a possible D gene, resting on 5 matching bases. CDR3 region: CATSQRAYEQYF. The bases are TGTGCCACCTCTCAGAGGGCGTACGAGCAGTACTTC.